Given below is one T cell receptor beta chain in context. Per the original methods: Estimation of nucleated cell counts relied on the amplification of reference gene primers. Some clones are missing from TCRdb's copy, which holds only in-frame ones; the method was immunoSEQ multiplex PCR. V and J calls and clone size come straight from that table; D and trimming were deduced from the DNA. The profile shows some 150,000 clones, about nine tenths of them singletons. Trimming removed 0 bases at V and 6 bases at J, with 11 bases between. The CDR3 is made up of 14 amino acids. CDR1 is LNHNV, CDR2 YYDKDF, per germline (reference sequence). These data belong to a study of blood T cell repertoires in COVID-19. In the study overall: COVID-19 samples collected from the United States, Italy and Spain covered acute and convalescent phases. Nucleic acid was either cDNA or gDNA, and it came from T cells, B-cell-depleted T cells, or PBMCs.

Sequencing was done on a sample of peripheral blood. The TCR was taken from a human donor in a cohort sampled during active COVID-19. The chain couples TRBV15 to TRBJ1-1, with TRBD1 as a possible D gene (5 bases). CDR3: CATSRDRGLSEAFF. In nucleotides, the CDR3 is TGTGCCACCAGCAGAGATAGGGGCCTTTCTGAAGCTTTCTTT. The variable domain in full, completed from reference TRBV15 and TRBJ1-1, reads DAMVIQNPRYQVTQFGKPVTLSCSQTLNHNVMYWYQQKSSQAPKLLFHYYDKDFNNEADTPDNFQSRRPNTSFCFLDIRSPGLGDTAMYLCATSRDRGLSEAFFGQGTRLTVV.